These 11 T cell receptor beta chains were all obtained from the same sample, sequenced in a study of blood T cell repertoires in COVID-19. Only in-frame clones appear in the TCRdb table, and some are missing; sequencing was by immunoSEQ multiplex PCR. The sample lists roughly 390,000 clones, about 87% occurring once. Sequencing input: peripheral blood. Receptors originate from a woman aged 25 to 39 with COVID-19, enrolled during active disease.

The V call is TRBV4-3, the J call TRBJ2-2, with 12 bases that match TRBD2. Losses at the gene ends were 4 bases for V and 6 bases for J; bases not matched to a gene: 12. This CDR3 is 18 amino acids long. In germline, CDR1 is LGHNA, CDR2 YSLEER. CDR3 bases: TGCGCCAGCAGCCGTGTGGCTAGCGGGAGGGCCTTGGCCGGGGAGCTGTTTTTT. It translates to CASSRVASGRALAGELFF.

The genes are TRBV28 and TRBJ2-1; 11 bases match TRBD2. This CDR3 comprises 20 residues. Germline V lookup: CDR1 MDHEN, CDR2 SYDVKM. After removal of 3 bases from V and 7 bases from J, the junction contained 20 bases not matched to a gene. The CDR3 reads CASSLGGGSGRAIAWNEQFF. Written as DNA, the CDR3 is TGTGCCAGCAGTTTGGGCGGGGGTAGCGGGAGGGCCATTGCATGGAATGAGCAGTTCTTC.

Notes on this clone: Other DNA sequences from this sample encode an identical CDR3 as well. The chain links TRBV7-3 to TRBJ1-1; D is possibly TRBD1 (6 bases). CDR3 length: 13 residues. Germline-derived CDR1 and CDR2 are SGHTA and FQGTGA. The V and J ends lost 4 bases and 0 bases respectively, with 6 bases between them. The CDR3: CASSSGVNTEAFF. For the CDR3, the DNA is TGTGCCAGCAGCTCAGGGGTGAACACTGAAGCTTTCTTT.

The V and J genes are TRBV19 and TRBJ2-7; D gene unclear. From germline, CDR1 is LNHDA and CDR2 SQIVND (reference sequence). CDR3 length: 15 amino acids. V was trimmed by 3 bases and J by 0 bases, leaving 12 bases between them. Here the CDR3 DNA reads TGTGCCAGTAGTATTGCCACTGTGAGCTCCTACGAGCAGTACTTC. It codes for CASSIATVSSYEQYF.

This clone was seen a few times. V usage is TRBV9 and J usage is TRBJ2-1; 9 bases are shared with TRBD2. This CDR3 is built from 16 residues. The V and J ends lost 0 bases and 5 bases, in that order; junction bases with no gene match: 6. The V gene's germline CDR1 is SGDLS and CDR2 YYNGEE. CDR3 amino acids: CASSVGREGRNNEQFF. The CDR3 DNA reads TGTGCCAGCAGCGTAGGGCGGGAGGGCCGGAACAATGAGCAGTTCTTC.

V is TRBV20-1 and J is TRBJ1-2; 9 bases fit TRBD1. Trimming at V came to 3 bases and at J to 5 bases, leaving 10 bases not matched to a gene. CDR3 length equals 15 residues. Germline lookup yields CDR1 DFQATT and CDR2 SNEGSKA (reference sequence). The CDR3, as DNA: TGCAGTGCTAGTAGTCGACAGGGGGATGGTTATGGCTACACCTTC. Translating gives CSASSRQGDGYGYTF.

The CDR3 DNA sequence: TGTGCCAGCAGCTTAGCCGGACAGCCTTACAATGAGCAGTTCTTC. Its protein product is CASSLAGQPYNEQFF. The rearrangement uses TRBV5-4 and TRBJ2-1; tentatively, D is TRBD1 (6 bases). V was clipped by 2 bases and J by 4 bases, with 13 bases between them. The CDR3 has 15 residues. Germline V gene lookup returns CDR1 SGHNT and CDR2 YYREEE (reference sequence).

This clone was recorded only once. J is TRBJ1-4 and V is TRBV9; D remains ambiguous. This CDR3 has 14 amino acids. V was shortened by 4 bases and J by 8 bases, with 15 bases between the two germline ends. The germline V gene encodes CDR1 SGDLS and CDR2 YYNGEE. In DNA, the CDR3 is TGTGCCAGCAGCCCGGGCCCCGGAGGCGAAAAACTGTTTTTT. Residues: CASSPGPGGEKLFF.

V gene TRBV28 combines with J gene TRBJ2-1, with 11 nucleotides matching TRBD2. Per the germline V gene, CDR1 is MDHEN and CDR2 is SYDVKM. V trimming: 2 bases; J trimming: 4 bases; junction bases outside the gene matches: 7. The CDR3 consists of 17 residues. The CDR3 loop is CASSLEQGLAAYNEQFF. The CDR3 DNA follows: TGTGCCAGCAGTTTAGAGCAGGGACTAGCGGCGTACAATGAGCAGTTCTTC.

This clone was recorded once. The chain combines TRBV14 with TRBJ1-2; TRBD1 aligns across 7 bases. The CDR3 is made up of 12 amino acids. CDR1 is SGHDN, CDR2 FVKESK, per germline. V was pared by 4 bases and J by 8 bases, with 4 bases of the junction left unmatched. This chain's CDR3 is CASSLTGVGYTF. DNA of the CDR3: TGTGCCAGCAGCCTTACAGGGGTAGGCTACACCTTC.

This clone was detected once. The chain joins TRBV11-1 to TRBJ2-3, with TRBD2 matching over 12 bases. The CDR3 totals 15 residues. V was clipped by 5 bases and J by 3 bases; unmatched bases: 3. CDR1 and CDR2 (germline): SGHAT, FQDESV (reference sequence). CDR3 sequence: CASSPGLAGTDTQYF. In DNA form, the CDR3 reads TGTGCCAGCAGCCCAGGACTAGCGGGAACAGATACGCAGTATTTT.